The 12 T cell receptor beta chains below come from one sample, sequenced in a study of T cells in localized non-small cell lung cancer. Sequenced by immunoSEQ multiplex PCR; TCRdb stores in-frame clones only, minus some. The profile shows over 20,000 clones, 88% of them singletons. Sample: peripheral blood mononuclear cells, taken before any cancer treatment. These TCRs come from a male donor at least 60 years old with stage II lung adenocarcinoma.

The V gene is TRBV7-2, the J gene TRBJ2-7; 13 bases align to TRBD2. The CDR3 length is 15 residues. With V trimmed by 6 bases and J by 7 bases, 9 bases remained unmatched. Germline V gene sequence: CDR1 SGHTA, CDR2 FQGNSA. The CDR3 DNA is TGTGCCAGCAGGTGGACTAGCGGGAGCGGTGGGGAGCAGTACTTC. Translating gives CASRWTSGSGGEQYF. Full variable domain (missing parts from reference TRBV7-2 and TRBJ2-7): GAGVSQSPSNKVTEKGKDVELRCDPISGHTALYWYRQSLGQGLEFLIYFQGNSAPDKSGLPSDRFSAERTGGSVSTLTIQRTQQEDSAVYLCASRWTSGSGGEQYFGPGTRLTVT.

The table lists this clone with a count of one. The chain uses TRBV6-8 and TRBJ2-3; TRBD2 agrees at 9 bases. V dropped 5 bases and J dropped 2; count of bases not matched to a gene: 14. This CDR3 is 18 amino acids long. The germline V gene encodes CDR1 MNHGY and CDR2 SAAAGT. The CDR3 loop is CASSARDLASGITDTQYF. For the CDR3, the DNA is TGTGCCAGCAGTGCAAGGGACTTGGCTAGCGGGATCACAGATACGCAGTATTTT.

The gene calls are TRBV7-9 and TRBJ1-5, with a possible D match to TRBD1 (5 bases). The V end lost 5 bases, the J end lost 6 bases, and 14 bases lay between the germline ends. The CDR3 is made up of 14 amino acids. Germline V CDR1 and CDR2: SEHNR, FQNEAQ (reference sequence). This CDR3 reads CASSPAGEGQPQHF. CDR3 coding DNA: TGTGCCAGCAGCCCCGCGGGGGAAGGTCAGCCCCAGCATTTT.

The chain combines TRBV6-1 with TRBJ1-5; D ambiguous. The germline V gene has CDR1 MNHNS and CDR2 SASEGT. The CDR3 loop spans 14 amino acids. V was trimmed by 4 bases and J by 2 bases, leaving 9 bases between them. The DNA for the CDR3 is TGTGCCAGCAGTGGAGAAAGGGGCAATCAGCCCCAGCATTTT. It yields the protein CASSGERGNQPQHF.

This chain's CDR3 is CASSEFAGGPYNEQFF. CDR3 nucleotide sequence: TGTGCCAGCAGTGAATTCGCGGGAGGGCCCTACAATGAGCAGTTCTTC. The chain uses TRBV25-1 and TRBJ2-1; 9 nucleotides agree with TRBD2. Germline CDR1 reads MGHDK; CDR2 reads SYGVNS. CDR3 length: 16 residues. J lost 2 bases, V lost 1 base, and 3 bases had no gene match.

The chain has TRBV2 and TRBJ1-2; the D gene is possibly TRBD1 (6 bases). Germline lookup yields CDR1 SNHLY and CDR2 FYNNEI. This CDR3 is built from 15 residues. V lost 6 bases and J 6 bases, leaving 20 bases between the germline ends. CDR3 protein: CASRSRQVSPDGYTF. CDR3 nucleotides: TGTGCCAGCAGATCCAGACAGGTGAGCCCGGATGGCTACACCTTC.

This chain connects TRBV19 to TRBJ1-5; the D gene is possibly TRBD1 (6 bases). Germline values: CDR1 LNHDA, CDR2 SQIVND (reference sequence). Trimming left V 7 bases short and J 3 bases short, with 16 bases between. The CDR3 loop spans 15 amino acids. CDR3 residues: CASIPPGTINQPQHF. The DNA for the CDR3 is TGTGCCAGTATACCCCCAGGGACAATCAATCAGCCCCAGCATTTT.

This chain joins TRBV28 and TRBJ1-4; D remains ambiguous. Germline CDR1 is MDHEN and CDR2 is SYDVKM. The length of the CDR3 is 15 residues. Trimming shortened V by 5 bases and J by 0 bases, and 10 bases separated the two germline ends. The CDR3 DNA reads TGTGCCAGCAGTGCCCGTGGAGCAACTAATGAAAAACTGTTTTTT. Translating gives CASSARGATNEKLFF.

The gene calls are TRBV27 and TRBJ2-1; the D gene is possibly TRBD2 (5 bases). Germline V gene data show CDR1 as MNHEY and CDR2 as SMNVEV (reference sequence). V lost 3 bases and J lost 4, with 7 bases in between. This CDR3 spans 13 amino acids. CDR3 DNA: TGTGCCAGCAGTTTCCGGGAATACAATGAGCAGTTCTTC. It translates to CASSFREYNEQFF.

V gene TRBV7-9 combines with J gene TRBJ2-7; D is unclear. V dropped 2 bases and J dropped 0 bases, with 8 bases sitting between them. From germline, CDR1 is SEHNR and CDR2 FQNEAQ (reference sequence). The CDR3 contains 14 residues. CDR3 protein: CASSLSVNSYEQYF. The CDR3 DNA sequence: TGTGCCAGCAGCTTATCCGTAAACTCCTACGAGCAGTACTTC.

The V gene is TRBV7-9, the J gene TRBJ1-4; TRBD1 agrees at 7 bases. Per germline, CDR1 SEHNR and CDR2 FQNEAQ (reference sequence). The CDR3 length is 15 residues. With V trimmed by 4 bases and J by 10 bases, 12 bases remained unmatched. The CDR3 spells CASSWVRGEGRKLFF. CDR3 bases: TGTGCCAGCAGCTGGGTCAGGGGGGAAGGTCGAAAACTGTTTTTT.

The rearrangement uses TRBV6-1 and TRBJ1-5; D is unclear. This CDR3 has 16 residues. V was cut by 2 bases and J by 0 bases, with 11 bases left in between. CDR1 MNHNS and CDR2 SASEGT come from the germline V gene. The CDR3 region has the DNA TGTGCCAGCAGTGAATTTTTGGTACATAGCAATCAGCCCCAGCATTTT. Its protein product is CASSEFLVHSNQPQHF.